What follows is one T cell receptor beta chain and its context. Reprocessing the 5' RACE reads, TCRdb reports a single entry for every CDR3 protein and omits DNA. The ten top clones account for 7.4%, within a sample of more than 75,000 distinct CDR3 sequences. These data come from a study of monozygotic twins with inflammatory bowel disease. Source material: blood. This clonotype originated in a human donor with ulcerative colitis or Crohn's disease, or a healthy co-twin of an affected twin (not recorded which).

The CDR3 is CASSEGDLRGGYNF. The chain recombines TRBV5-1 with TRBJ1-2. The CDR3 length is 14 residues. Germline assignment: CDR1 SGHRS and CDR2 YFSETQ.